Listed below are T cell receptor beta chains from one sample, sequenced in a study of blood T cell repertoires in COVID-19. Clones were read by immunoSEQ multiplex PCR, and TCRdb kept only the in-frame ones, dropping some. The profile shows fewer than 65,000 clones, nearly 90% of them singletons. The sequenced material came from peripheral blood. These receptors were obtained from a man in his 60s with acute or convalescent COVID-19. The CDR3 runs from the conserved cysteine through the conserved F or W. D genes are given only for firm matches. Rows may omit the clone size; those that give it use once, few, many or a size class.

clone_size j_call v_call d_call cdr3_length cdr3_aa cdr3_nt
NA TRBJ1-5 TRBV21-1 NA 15 CASSKPLRGNQPQHF TGTGCCAGCAGCAAACCACTGCGGGGGAATCAGCCCCAGCATTTT
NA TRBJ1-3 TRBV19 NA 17 CASSSLDRILYGNTIYF TGTGCCAGTAGCTCCCTTGACAGGATTTTATATGGAAACACCATATATTTT
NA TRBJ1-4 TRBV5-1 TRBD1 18 CASSPGDRARGANEKLFF TGCGCCAGCAGCCCAGGGGACAGGGCCCGCGGAGCTAATGAAAAACTGTTTTTT
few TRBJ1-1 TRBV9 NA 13 CASSRKPTGEAFF TGTGCCAGCAGTCGTAAACCGACAGGCGAAGCTTTCTTT
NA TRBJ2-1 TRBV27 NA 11 CATQSGNEQFF TGTGCCACCCAATCGGGTAATGAGCAGTTCTTC
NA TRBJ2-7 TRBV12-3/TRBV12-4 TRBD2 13 CASSGGGSYEQYF TGTGCCAGCAGTGGGGGGGGTTCCTACGAGCAGTACTTC
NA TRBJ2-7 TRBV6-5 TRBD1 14 CASSKTRQGHEQYF TGTGCCAGCAGTAAAACCCGACAGGGTCACGAGCAGTACTTC
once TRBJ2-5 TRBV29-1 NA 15 CSGSRGWGGQETQYF TGCAGCGGTTCCAGGGGATGGGGCGGCCAAGAGACCCAGTACTTC
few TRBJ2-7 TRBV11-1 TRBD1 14 CASSLDRSYYEQYF TGTGCCAGCAGTTTGGACAGGAGCTACTACGAGCAGTACTTC
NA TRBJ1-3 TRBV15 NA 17 CATSRETPGSSGNTIYF TGTGCCACCAGCAGAGAGACCCCTGGGAGCTCTGGAAACACCATATATTTT
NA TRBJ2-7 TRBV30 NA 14 CAWTPRGTAYEQYF TGTGCCTGGACCCCACGGGGTACAGCCTACGAGCAGTACTTC
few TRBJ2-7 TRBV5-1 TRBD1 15 CASSLILGQKYEQYF TGCGCCAGCAGCCTGATTCTGGGACAGAAATACGAGCAGTACTTC
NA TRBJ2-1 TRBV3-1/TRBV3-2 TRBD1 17 CASSQKGGQGAYNEQFF TGTGCCAGCAGCCAAAAGGGGGGACAGGGGGCATACAATGAGCAGTTCTTC
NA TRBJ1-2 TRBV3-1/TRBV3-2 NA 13 CASSQGAGYGYTF TGTGCCAGCAGCCAAGGGGCAGGCTATGGCTACACCTTC
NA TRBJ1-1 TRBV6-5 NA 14 CASRDRSLNTEAFF TGTGCCAGCAGAGACAGGAGTCTGAACACTGAAGCTTTCTTT
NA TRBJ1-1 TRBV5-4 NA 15 CASSPGGLLNTEAFF TGTGCCAGCAGCCCGGGGGGACTTTTGAACACTGAAGCTTTCTTT
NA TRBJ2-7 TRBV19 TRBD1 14 CASSIRDRPYEQYF TGTGCCAGTAGTATCCGGGACAGGCCATACGAGCAGTACTTC
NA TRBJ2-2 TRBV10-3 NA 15 CAISDRGTVAGELFF TGTGCCATCAGTGATCGGGGGACAGTGGCCGGGGAGCTGTTTTTT
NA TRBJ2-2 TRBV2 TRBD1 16 CASSETLQWTGGELFF TGTGCCAGCAGTGAAACCCTGCAGTGGACAGGCGGGGAGCTGTTTTTT
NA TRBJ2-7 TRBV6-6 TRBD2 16 CASSYSGTSANYEQYF TGTGCCAGCAGTTACTCGGGGACTAGCGCGAACTACGAGCAGTACTTC
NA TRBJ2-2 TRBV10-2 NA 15 CASHRQVLNTGELFF TGCGCCAGCCATAGACAGGTCCTGAACACCGGGGAGCTGTTTTTT
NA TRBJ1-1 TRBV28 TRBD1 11 CAVKGGRDAFF TGTGCGGTAAAAGGGGGCCGGGATGCTTTCTTT
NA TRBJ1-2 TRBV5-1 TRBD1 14 CASSLGGQNYGYTF TGCGCCAGCAGCTTGGGGGGACAGAACTATGGCTACACCTTC
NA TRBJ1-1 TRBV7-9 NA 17 CASSWGQDPIKSRKAFF TGTGCCAGCAGCTGGGGCCAGGATCCGATTAAAAGTCGGAAAGCTTTCTTT
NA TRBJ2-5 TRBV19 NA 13 CASSIDLGAVQYF TGTGCCAGTAGTATAGATCTAGGGGCAGTCCAGTACTTC
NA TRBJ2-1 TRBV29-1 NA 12 CSAGSRGHEQFF TGCAGCGCCGGGTCCCGTGGCCATGAGCAGTTCTTC
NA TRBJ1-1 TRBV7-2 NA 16 CASSFSPGTLNTEAFF TGTGCCAGCAGCTTCTCTCCCGGGACACTAAACACTGAAGCTTTCTTT
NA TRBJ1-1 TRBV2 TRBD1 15 CASSPTGAAVTEAFF TGTGCCAGCAGCCCTACAGGGGCCGCGGTAACTGAAGCTTTCTTT
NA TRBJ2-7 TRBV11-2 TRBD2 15 CASSLLAGGTYEQYF TGTGCCAGCAGCTTACTAGCGGGGGGGACCTACGAGCAGTACTTC
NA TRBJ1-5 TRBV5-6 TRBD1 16 CASSLARDRVGQPQHF TGTGCCAGCAGCTTGGCCCGGGACAGGGTCGGTCAGCCCCAGCATTTT
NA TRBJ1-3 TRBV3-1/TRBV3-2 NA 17 CASSQRLLREAGNTIYF TGTGCCAGCAGCCAAAGACTTTTACGTGAGGCTGGAAACACCATATATTTT
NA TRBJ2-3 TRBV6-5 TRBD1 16 CASGYRGSWGPDTQYF TGTGCCAGCGGTTACAGGGGAAGTTGGGGCCCAGATACGCAGTATTTT
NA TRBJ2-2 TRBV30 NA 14 CALDEGQGTGELFF TGTGCGCTGGATGAGGGCCAGGGGACCGGGGAGCTGTTTTTT
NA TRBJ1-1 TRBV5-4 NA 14 CASSAAGTNTEAFF TGTGCCAGCAGCGCCGCAGGCACGAACACTGAAGCTTTCTTT
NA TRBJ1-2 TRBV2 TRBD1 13 CASRAGTDYGYTF TGTGCCAGCAGGGCCGGGACAGACTATGGCTACACCTTC
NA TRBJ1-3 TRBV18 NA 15 CASSPTSGPGNTIYF TGTGCCAGCTCACCAACGTCAGGTCCTGGAAACACCATATATTTT
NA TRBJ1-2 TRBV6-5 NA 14 CASSYTQVTYGYTF TGTGCCAGCAGTTACACACAGGTCACTTATGGCTACACCTTC
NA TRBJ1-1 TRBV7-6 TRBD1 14 CASSPGQGNTEAFF TGTGCCAGCAGCCCCGGACAGGGGAACACTGAAGCTTTCTTT
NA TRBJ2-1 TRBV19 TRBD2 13 CASSIREGIEQFF TGTGCCAGTAGTATACGGGAGGGGATTGAGCAGTTCTTC